A single sample is the source of the 19 T cell receptor beta chains below, sequenced in a study of beta chain features in type 1 diabetes. Study outcomes and limitations: There was a moderate but significant shortening of TCRB CDR3s in all four CD4+ subsets of Type 1 diabetes patients.

Expressed TCRB transcripts were sequenced because the isolated RNA had all been reverse transcribed beforehand. Sequencing used immunoSEQ multiplex PCR; TCRdb keeps in-frame clones, though not all of them. The table lists around 690,000 clones, around 12% of them singletons, with more than 0.095% in the top ten. Which antigens these TCRs recognize remains unknown. The sequenced sample was naive CD4+ T cells from blood. The receptors shown here come from a man younger than 40 with type 1 diabetes.

The chain carries TRBV4-2 and TRBJ1-5; the D is unclear. V was shortened by 4 bases and J by 3 bases, with 10 bases between the two germline ends. Per germline, CDR1 LGHNA and CDR2 YNFKEQ. This CDR3 region has 14 residues. DNA of the CDR3: TGTGCCAGCAGCCGGAAGGACGACAATCAGCCCCAGCATTTT. Amino acids: CASSRKDDNQPQHF.

This clone has more than one count but fewer than ten. This sequence joins TRBV30 and TRBJ2-5, with D possibly being TRBD1 (5 bases). V dropped 3 bases and J dropped 5 bases, with 10 bases sitting between them. The CDR3 length is 12 residues. CDR1 is GTSNPN, CDR2 SVGIG, per germline (reference sequence). DNA of the CDR3: TGTGCCTGGAGCCAGGGTGCGGAGACCCAGTACTTC. The encoded protein is CAWSQGAETQYF.

This chain's CDR3 is CASSFGRGQGDTQYF. CDR3 sequence (DNA): TGTGCCAGCAGTTTTGGCAGGGGGCAGGGAGATACGCAGTATTTT. This chain connects TRBV27 to TRBJ2-3, with 8 bases aligning to TRBD1. There are 15 residues in the CDR3. J was trimmed by 5 bases and V by 3 bases; bases with no gene match: 7. Per the germline V gene, CDR1 is MNHEY and CDR2 is SMNVEV (reference sequence).

V is TRBV7-8 and J is TRBJ2-3; the D is unclear. Trimming shortened V by 5 bases and J by 2 bases, and 11 bases separated the two germline ends. The length of the CDR3 is 14 residues. Germline V lookup: CDR1 SGHVS, CDR2 FQNEAQ. CDR3 bases: TGTGCCAGCAGCACCTCGTTGTCCACAGATACGCAGTATTTT. Its translation is CASSTSLSTDTQYF.

This clone came up a few times. The chain carries TRBV10-3 and TRBJ1-1, with 7 bases lining up with TRBD1. Germline V gene lookup returns CDR1 ENHRY and CDR2 SYGVKD. J was trimmed by 4 bases and V by 0 bases; bases with no gene match: 2. CDR3 size: 14 residues. In nucleotides, the CDR3 is TGTGCCATCAGTGAGTCCCAGGGGGGCACTGAAGCTTTCTTT. Translated: CAISESQGGTEAFF.

This clone was detected only a few times. The chain uses TRBV4-1 and TRBJ1-4; D is undetermined. CDR3 length equals 14 residues. Deletions cut 1 base from V and 10 bases from J, with 13 bases between. Germline CDR1 and CDR2: MGHRA and YSYEKL. The CDR3 sequence: CASSQVGVVLKLFF. The CDR3 region has the DNA TGCGCCAGCAGCCAAGTTGGAGTCGTTCTAAAACTGTTTTTT.

This clone was detected only a few times. Here the CDR3 reads CASSSRDSLLSGNTIYF. The CDR3 nucleotides read TGCGCCAGCAGCTCCCGGGACAGTCTACTATCTGGAAACACCATATATTTT. This chain links TRBV5-1 with TRBJ1-3; 7 positions agree with TRBD1. Trimming at V came to 3 bases and at J to 1 base, leaving 10 bases not matched to a gene. The CDR3 runs to 17 residues. In germline, CDR1 is SGHRS, CDR2 YFSETQ.

This clone has only a few counts. V gene TRBV9 combines with J gene TRBJ2-7, with 7 nucleotides matching TRBD2. Germline CDR1 SGDLS, CDR2 YYNGEE. Trimming at V came to 0 bases and at J to 3 bases, leaving 6 bases not matched to a gene. This CDR3 has 15 residues. CDR3 bases: TGTGCCAGCAGCGTAGCGGCTAGCGGACTCTACGAGCAGTACTTC. Translation gives CASSVAASGLYEQYF.

The table lists this clone with a few counts. This chain uses TRBV20-1 with TRBJ2-3; maybe TRBD2 (5 bases). V was shortened by 6 bases and J by 3 bases, with 7 bases between the two germline ends. The CDR3 has 11 residues. Germline V gene lookup returns CDR1 DFQATT and CDR2 SNEGSKA (reference sequence). The CDR3 region is CSARLTDTQYF. Here the CDR3 DNA reads TGCAGTGCAAGACTAACAGATACGCAGTATTTT.

This clone has a handful of counts. V is TRBV11-2 and J is TRBJ2-3; D is tentatively TRBD1 or TRBD2 (5 bases each). With 5 bases removed from V and 0 bases from J, the gap between germline ends came to 12 bases. The CDR3 sequence is 15 residues long. Germline-derived CDR1 and CDR2 are SGHAT and FQNNGV. The CDR3 here is CASSRDPLSTDTQYF. CDR3 sequence (DNA): TGTGCCAGCAGCCGGGACCCACTAAGCACAGATACGCAGTATTTT.

The V gene is TRBV6-6, the J gene TRBJ2-1; D unclear. From germline, CDR1 is MNHNY and CDR2 SVGAGI (reference sequence). This CDR3 is 16 amino acids long. V lost 2 bases to trimming and J lost 5 bases, with 16 bases between them. CDR3: CASSYRSGLEDNEQFF. In DNA, the CDR3 is TGTGCCAGCAGTTACCGTTCCGGGTTAGAGGACAATGAGCAGTTCTTC.

The chain combines TRBV29-1 with TRBJ1-3, with 7 nucleotides matching TRBD1. The V and J ends lost 3 bases and 10 bases, in that order; junction bases with no gene match: 3. Germline CDR1 reads SQVTM; CDR2 reads ANQGSEA. The CDR3 is 11 residues long. In DNA, the CDR3 is TGCAGCGTTGATACAGGGGTAACCATATATTTT. Translated, it gives CSVDTGVTIYF.

There are a few counts of this clone. The chain combines TRBV6-6 with TRBJ2-4; D is possibly TRBD1 (5 bases). The V and J ends lost 6 bases and 2 bases respectively, with 11 bases between them. The CDR3 contains 14 residues. Germline V gene sequence: CDR1 MNHNY, CDR2 SVGAGI (reference sequence). CDR3 DNA: TGTGCCAGCAGCCACCCAGGGACCAAAAACATTCAGTACTTC. Residues: CASSHPGTKNIQYF.

The chain is built from TRBV6-5 and TRBJ2-1, with D maybe TRBD1 (6 bases). With 7 bases removed from V and 10 bases from J, the gap between germline ends came to 17 bases. The CDR3 covers 13 residues. Germline values: CDR1 MNHEY, CDR2 SVGAGI. CDR3 nucleotide sequence: TGTGCCAGCACCGCCGTAAGACAGGCAGAGCAGTTCTTC. Its translation is CASTAVRQAEQFF.

This chain links TRBV11-2 with TRBJ1-2, with D uncertain. V was cut by 1 base and J by 1 base, with 4 bases left in between. This CDR3 is 13 amino acids long. Per germline, CDR1 SGHAT and CDR2 FQNNGV. The CDR3 loop reads CASSLASNYGYTF. The CDR3 DNA reads TGTGCCAGCAGCTTAGCCAGTAACTATGGCTACACCTTC.

The V call is TRBV5-1, the J call TRBJ1-6, with D uncertain. Trimming took off 1 base at V and 9 bases at J, with 14 bases between the two ends. This CDR3 is built from 15 residues. Germline V gives CDR1 SGHRS, CDR2 YFSETQ. The CDR3 region is CASSLHDGAISPLHF. CDR3 in DNA: TGCGCCAGCAGCTTGCATGACGGCGCAATTTCACCCCTCCACTTT.

The chain is built from TRBV27 and TRBJ1-1; D uncertain. V gave up 3 bases and J gave up 7 bases, with 12 bases separating them. This CDR3 has 13 residues. The V gene's germline CDR1 is MNHEY and CDR2 SMNVEV (reference sequence). CDR3 bases: TGTGCCAGCAGTTTGAGCGGGAGTAATGAAGCTTTCTTT. As protein: CASSLSGSNEAFF.

The CDR3 is CASTQTVPEAFF. The CDR3 coding sequence is TGTGCCAGCACCCAGACAGTGCCTGAAGCTTTCTTT. The J gene is TRBJ1-1, the V gene TRBV7-9; D perhaps matches TRBD1 (5 bases). V lost 7 bases to trimming and J lost 6 bases, with 12 bases between them. This CDR3 has 12 amino acids. Germline values: CDR1 SEHNR, CDR2 FQNEAQ (reference sequence). Complete variable domain (other parts from reference TRBV7-9 and TRBJ1-1): DTGVSQNPRHKITKRGQNVTFRCDPISEHNRLYWYRQTLGQGPEFLTYFQNEAQLEKSRLLSDRFSAERPKGSFSTLEIQRTEQGDSAMYLCASTQTVPEAFFGQGTRLTVV.

The table lists this clone with a few counts. CDR3 protein: CASSAGGTSAAYEQYF. The DNA of the CDR3 is TGTGCCAGCAGCGCCGGCGGGACTAGCGCTGCCTACGAGCAGTACTTC. The chain couples TRBV9 to TRBJ2-7; the match to TRBD2 covers 10 bases. CDR1 and CDR2 from the germline V gene are SGDLS and YYNGEE. This CDR3 spans 16 amino acids. Unmatched junction bases numbered 8, after V lost 3 bases and J lost 2 bases. The whole variable domain, filled in from reference TRBV9 and TRBJ2-7, reads DSGVTQTPKHLITATGQRVTLRCSPRSGDLSVYWYQQSLDQGLQFLIQYYNGEERAKGNILERFSAQQFPDLHSELNLSSLELGDSALYFCASSAGGTSAAYEQYFGPGTRLTVT.